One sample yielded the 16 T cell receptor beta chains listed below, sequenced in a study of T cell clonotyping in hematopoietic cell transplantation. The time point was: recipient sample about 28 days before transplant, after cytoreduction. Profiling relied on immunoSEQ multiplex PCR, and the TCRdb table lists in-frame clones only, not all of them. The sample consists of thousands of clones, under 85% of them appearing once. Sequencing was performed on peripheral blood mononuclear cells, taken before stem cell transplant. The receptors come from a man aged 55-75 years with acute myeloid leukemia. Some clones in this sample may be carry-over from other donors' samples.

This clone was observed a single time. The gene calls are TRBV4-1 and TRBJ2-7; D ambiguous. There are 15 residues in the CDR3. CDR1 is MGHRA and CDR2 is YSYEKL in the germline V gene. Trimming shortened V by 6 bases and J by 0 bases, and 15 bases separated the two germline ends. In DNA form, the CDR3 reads TGCGCCAGCAGACCATTCCTCGGGCTCTCCTACGAGCAGTACTTC. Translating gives CASRPFLGLSYEQYF.

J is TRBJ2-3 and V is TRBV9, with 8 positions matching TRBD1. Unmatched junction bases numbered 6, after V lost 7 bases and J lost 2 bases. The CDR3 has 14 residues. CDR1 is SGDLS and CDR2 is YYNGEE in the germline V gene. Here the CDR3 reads CASGNRGSTDTQYF. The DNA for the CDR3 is TGTGCCAGCGGCAACAGGGGGTCCACAGATACGCAGTATTTT.

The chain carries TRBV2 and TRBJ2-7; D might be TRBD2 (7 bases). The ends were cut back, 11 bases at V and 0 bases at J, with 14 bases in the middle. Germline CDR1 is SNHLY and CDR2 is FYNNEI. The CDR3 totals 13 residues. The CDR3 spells CAGGGARSYEQYF. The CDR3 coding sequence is TGTGCCGGTGGGGGGGCCCGCTCCTACGAGCAGTACTTC.

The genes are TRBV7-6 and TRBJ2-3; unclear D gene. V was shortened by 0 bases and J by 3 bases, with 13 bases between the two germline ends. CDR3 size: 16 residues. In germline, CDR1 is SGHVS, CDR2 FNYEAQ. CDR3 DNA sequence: TGTGCCAGCAGCTTAGCTGCAGGACGGAATACAGATACGCAGTATTTT. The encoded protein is CASSLAAGRNTDTQYF.

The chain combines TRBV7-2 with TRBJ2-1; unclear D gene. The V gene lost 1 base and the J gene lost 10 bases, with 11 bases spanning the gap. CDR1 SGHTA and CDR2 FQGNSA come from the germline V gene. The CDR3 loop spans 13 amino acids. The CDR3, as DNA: TGTGCCAGCAGCTTAGTCCCAAGAAGGGAGCAGTTCTTC. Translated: CASSLVPRREQFF.

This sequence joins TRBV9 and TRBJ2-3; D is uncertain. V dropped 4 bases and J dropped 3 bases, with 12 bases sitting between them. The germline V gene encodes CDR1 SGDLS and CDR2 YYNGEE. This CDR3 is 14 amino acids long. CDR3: CASSTRLGTDTQYF. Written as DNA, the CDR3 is TGTGCCAGCAGCACAAGACTTGGAACAGATACGCAGTATTTT.

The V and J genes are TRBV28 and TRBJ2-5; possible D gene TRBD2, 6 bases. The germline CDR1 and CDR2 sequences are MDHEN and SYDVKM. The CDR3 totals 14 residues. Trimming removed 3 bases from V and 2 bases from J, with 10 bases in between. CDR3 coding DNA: TGTGCCAGCAGTTTGACGGGGGAACAAGAGACCCAGTACTTC. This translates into CASSLTGEQETQYF.

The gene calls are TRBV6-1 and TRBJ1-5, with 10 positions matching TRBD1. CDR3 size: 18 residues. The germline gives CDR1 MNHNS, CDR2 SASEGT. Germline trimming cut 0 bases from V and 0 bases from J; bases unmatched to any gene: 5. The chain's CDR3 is CASSEAGGQGISNQPQHF. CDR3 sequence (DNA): TGTGCCAGCAGTGAAGCTGGGGGACAGGGGATTAGCAATCAGCCCCAGCATTTT.

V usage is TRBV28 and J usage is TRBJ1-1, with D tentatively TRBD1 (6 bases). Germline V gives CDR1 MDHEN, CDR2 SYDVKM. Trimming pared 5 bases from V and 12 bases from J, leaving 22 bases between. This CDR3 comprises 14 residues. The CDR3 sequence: CASSDSTGSLSPFF. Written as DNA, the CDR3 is TGTGCCAGCAGTGATTCAACAGGGTCTCTCTCGCCTTTCTTT.

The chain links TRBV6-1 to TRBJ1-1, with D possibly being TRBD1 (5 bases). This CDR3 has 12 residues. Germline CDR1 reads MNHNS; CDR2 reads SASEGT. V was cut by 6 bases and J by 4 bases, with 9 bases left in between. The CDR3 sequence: CASSFRVTEAFF. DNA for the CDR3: TGTGCCAGCAGCTTCAGGGTCACTGAAGCTTTCTTT.

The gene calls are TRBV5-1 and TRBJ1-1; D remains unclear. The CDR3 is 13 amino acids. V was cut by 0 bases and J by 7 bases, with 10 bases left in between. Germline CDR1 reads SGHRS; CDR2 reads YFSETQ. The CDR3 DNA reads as TGCGCCAGCAGCTTGGTGGCCGCTGTTGAAGCTTTCTTT. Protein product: CASSLVAAVEAFF.

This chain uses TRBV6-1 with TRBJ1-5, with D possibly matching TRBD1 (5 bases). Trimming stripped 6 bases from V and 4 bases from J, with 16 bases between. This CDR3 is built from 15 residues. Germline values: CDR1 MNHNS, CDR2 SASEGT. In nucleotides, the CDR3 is TGTGCCAGCAGCCCAGCGGACACGGTTAATCAGCCCCAGCATTTT. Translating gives CASSPADTVNQPQHF.

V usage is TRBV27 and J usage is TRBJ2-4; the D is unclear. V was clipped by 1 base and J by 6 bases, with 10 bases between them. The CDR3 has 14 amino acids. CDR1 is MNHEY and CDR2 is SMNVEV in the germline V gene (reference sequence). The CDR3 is CASSLWAGGNIQYF. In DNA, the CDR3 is TGTGCCAGCAGTTTATGGGCAGGCGGAAACATTCAGTACTTC.

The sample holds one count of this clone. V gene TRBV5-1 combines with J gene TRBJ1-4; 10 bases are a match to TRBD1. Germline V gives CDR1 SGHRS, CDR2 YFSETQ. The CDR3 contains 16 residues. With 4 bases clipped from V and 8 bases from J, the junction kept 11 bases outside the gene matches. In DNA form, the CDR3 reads TGCGCCAGCAGCACCCTGACAGGGGGCGAAGGGGAAAAACTGTTTTTT. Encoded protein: CASSTLTGGEGEKLFF. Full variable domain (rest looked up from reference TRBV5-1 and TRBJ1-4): KAGVTQTPRYLIKTRGQQVTLSCSPISGHRSVSWYQQTPGQGLQFLFEYFSETQRNKGNFPGRFSGRQFSNSRSEMNVSTLELGDSALYLCASSTLTGGEGEKLFFGSGTQLSVL.

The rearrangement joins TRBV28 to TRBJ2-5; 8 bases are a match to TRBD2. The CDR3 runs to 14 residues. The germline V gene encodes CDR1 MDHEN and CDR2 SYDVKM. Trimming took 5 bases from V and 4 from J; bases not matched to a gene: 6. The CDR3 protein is CASSPSGTRETQYF. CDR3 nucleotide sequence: TGTGCCAGCAGTCCCTCCGGGACTAGAGAGACCCAGTACTTC.

The CDR3 bases are TGCAGCGCCCTTTTGGGGAGCACAGATACGCAGTATTTT. It yields the protein CSALLGSTDTQYF. This chain uses TRBV29-1 with TRBJ2-3; D call uncertain. This CDR3 has 13 amino acids. Germline-derived CDR1 and CDR2 are SQVTM and ANQGSEA. Trimming took 7 bases from V and 0 from J, leaving 11 bases between them.